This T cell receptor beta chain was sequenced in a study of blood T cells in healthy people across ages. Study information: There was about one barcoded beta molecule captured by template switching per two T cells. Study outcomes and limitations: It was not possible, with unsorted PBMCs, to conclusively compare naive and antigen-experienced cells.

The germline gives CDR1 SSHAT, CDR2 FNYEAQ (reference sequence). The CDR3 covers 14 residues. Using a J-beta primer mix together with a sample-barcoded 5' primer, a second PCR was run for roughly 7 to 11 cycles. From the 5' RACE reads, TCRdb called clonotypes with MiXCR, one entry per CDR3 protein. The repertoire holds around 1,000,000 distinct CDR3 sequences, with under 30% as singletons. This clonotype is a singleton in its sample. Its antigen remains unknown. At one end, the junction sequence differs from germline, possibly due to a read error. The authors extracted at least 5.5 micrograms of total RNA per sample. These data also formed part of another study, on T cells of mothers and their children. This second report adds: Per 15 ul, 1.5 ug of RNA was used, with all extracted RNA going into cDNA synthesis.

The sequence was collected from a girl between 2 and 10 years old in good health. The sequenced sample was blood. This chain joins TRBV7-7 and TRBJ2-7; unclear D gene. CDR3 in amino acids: CASSPYDRAYEQYF. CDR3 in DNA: TGTGCTAGCAGCCCTTATGACCGAGCCTACGAGCAGTACTTC. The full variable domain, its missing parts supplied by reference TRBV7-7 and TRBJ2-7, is GAGVSQSPRYKVTKRGQDVTLRCDPISSHATLYWYQQALGQGPEFLTYFNYEAQPDKSGLPSDRFSAERPEGSISTLTIQRTEQRDSAMYRCASSPYDRAYEQYFGPGTRLTVT.